The clone carrying this T cell receptor beta chain was seen just once. The antigen is not known. The entry originates in a study of PD-1 blockade in classical Hodgkin lymphoma. Time point defined: cycle 4 day 1 (C4D1), after more than 5 weeks of nivolumab. Relapses following autologous stem cell transplantation were seen in all patients, with brentuximab vedotin exposure varying. Magnetic negative selection of thawed PBMCs was the method by which CD4+ T cells were purified. The method was immunoSEQ multiplex PCR; TCRdb's version includes in-frame clones alone and lacks a portion of them. The table has 20,000 or so clones, around four fifths seen once; the top ten hold around 2.7%. This CDR3 region has 15 residues. V was cut by 0 bases and J by 1 base, with 5 bases left in between. Germline-derived CDR1 and CDR2 are SGHRS and YFSETQ. The study's findings and limits: Possibly reflecting disease activity or prior therapy, repertoire differences have causes that remain undefined. While CD8+ TCR diversity did not rise significantly by C4D1, CD4+ TCR diversity did. Reports described newly diagnosed patients as having lower baseline TCR diversity than healthy donors.

The V gene is TRBV5-1, the J gene TRBJ2-6; no clear D. The starting material was CD4+ T cells from blood, obtained before the fourth cycle of nivolumab. This receptor was obtained from a human donor with classical Hodgkin lymphoma. DNA of the CDR3: TGCGCCAGCAGCTTGGCAGGTTCTGGGGCCAACGTCCTGACTTTC. Residues: CASSLAGSGANVLTF.